Listed below are T cell receptor beta chains from one sample, sequenced in a study of blood T cell repertoires in COVID-19. Generated by immunoSEQ multiplex PCR, the TCRdb table keeps only in-frame clones and is missing some. The table has about 430,000 clones, roughly 90% seen once; the top ten hold approximately 1%. The sequencing input was PBMCs or T cells enriched from blood (not recorded which). These receptors all stem from a woman aged 30 to 39 with acute COVID-19. CDR3s include the opening cysteine and the closing phenylalanine or tryptophan. The D gene is left open where the match is weak. Not all rows give a size; the values are once, few, many and, for expanded clones, a class.

d_call	clone_size	v_call	j_call	cdr3_nt	cdr3_aa
-	-	TRBV30	TRBJ2-7	TGTGCCGCGGGACAGACGGTGTACGAGCAGTACTTC	CAAGQTVYEQYF
TRBD1	-	TRBV10-1	TRBJ1-4	TGCGCCAGCAGTACGGGACAGGGAAGTGCGGAAAAACTGTTTTTT	CASSTGQGSAEKLFF
-	-	TRBV5-5	TRBJ2-3	TGTGCCAGCAGCTTTGCGGCGGTTAGCACAGATACGCAGTATTTT	CASSFAAVSTDTQYF
-	-	TRBV3-1/TRBV3-2	TRBJ2-7	TGTGCCAGCAGCGCGCCGGGAGAATCCTACGAGCAGTACTTC	CASSAPGESYEQYF
TRBD1	-	TRBV5-8	TRBJ2-1	TGTGCCAGCAGCACCGGACAGGTTGGAAGCAATGAGCAGTTCTTC	CASSTGQVGSNEQFF
-	few	TRBV6-6	TRBJ1-6	TGTGCCAGCAGGCGAGATCAGGGAAGCTCCTATAATTCACCCCTCCACTTT	CASRRDQGSSYNSPLHF
-	-	TRBV7-6	TRBJ2-4	TGTGCCAGCAGCTTGGCCTGGGGCGGACCAAAAAACATTCAGTACTTC	CASSLAWGGPKNIQYF
-	-	TRBV6-4	TRBJ1-5	TGTGCCAGCAAGTTCTTCTCAGGAAGTTACCGCAATCAGCCCCAGCATTTT	CASKFFSGSYRNQPQHF
-	-	TRBV12-3/TRBV12-4	TRBJ2-1	TGTGCCAGCCAACTCTCCTACAATGAGCAGTTCTTC	CASQLSYNEQFF
TRBD2	-	TRBV24-1	TRBJ2-2	TGTGCCACCAGTGCCGGAGGACTAGCGGAGAACACCGGGGAGCTGTTTTTT	CATSAGGLAENTGELFF
TRBD2	few	TRBV7-2	TRBJ2-1	TGTGCCAGCAGCGAACGGGGGGGCCGGGCTGAGCAGTTCTTC	CASSERGGRAEQFF
TRBD1	-	TRBV5-1	TRBJ2-7	TGCGCCAGCAGATGGACAGGGGGCACCTACGAGCAGTACTTC	CASRWTGGTYEQYF
-	-	TRBV28	TRBJ1-2	TGTGCCAGCCAAGGGGCGGTCTATGGCTACACCTTC	CASQGAVYGYTF
-	-	TRBV24-1	TRBJ2-1	TGTGCCACCAGTGATTTGCGAGGGAGCTCCTACAATGAGCAGTTCTTC	CATSDLRGSSYNEQFF
-	-	TRBV4-2	TRBJ1-4	TGTGCCAGCAGCCTTAGGGGATCGGGTGAAAAACTGTTTTTT	CASSLRGSGEKLFF
-	-	TRBV5-6	TRBJ1-2	TGTGCCAGCAGCTCCGTACAGAACTATGGCTACACCTTC	CASSSVQNYGYTF
-	-	TRBV18	TRBJ1-3	TGTGCCAGCTCACCCGCCTCCCAAGCCTCTGGAAACACCATATATTTT	CASSPASQASGNTIYF
TRBD2	-	TRBV5-1	TRBJ2-3	TGCGCCAGCAGCAACCTGGGACTAGCGGGGGGGCTACCCACAGATACGCAGTATTTT	CASSNLGLAGGLPTDTQYF
TRBD2	few	TRBV30	TRBJ2-2	TGTGCCTGGAGCAACATGGGCCTAGCGGGGTCGAACACCGGGGAGCTGTTTTTT	CAWSNMGLAGSNTGELFF
TRBD1	-	TRBV5-1	TRBJ1-1	TGCGCCAGCAGCTCGGAAGTAAGGGGGCGAGGGAACACTGAAGCTTTCTTT	CASSSEVRGRGNTEAFF
TRBD1	-	TRBV4-1	TRBJ1-2	TGCGCCAGCAGCCAAACTACCCCACGACAGGGGGCGGGCTATGGCTACACCTTC	CASSQTTPRQGAGYGYTF
TRBD1	once	TRBV14	TRBJ1-1	TGTGCCAGCAGCACACCTGGACAGGGACCTAACACTGAAGCTTTCTTT	CASSTPGQGPNTEAFF
TRBD2	-	TRBV7-3	TRBJ2-1	TGTGCCAGCAGTCCGGGGGGTTCCAAATACAATGAGCAGTTCTTC	CASSPGGSKYNEQFF
TRBD2	-	TRBV2	TRBJ2-2	TGTGCCAGCAGCAGACTAGGGAGGGATCACACCGGGGAGCTGTTTTTT	CASSRLGRDHTGELFF
TRBD1	-	TRBV5-1	TRBJ2-1	TGCGCCAGCAGCCCAAGACAGGGGGCCTACAATGAGCAGTTCTTC	CASSPRQGAYNEQFF
TRBD2	-	TRBV11-2	TRBJ2-3	TGTGCCAGCAGCTTCGCGGGGGGAGCAACAGATACGCAGTATTTT	CASSFAGGATDTQYF
-	-	TRBV20-1	TRBJ2-1	TGCAGTGCTAGTCTCAGCTCCTACAATGAGCAGTTCTTC	CSASLSSYNEQFF
-	-	TRBV2	TRBJ1-6	TGTGCCAGCCATGGGTCCGGGTCACCCCTCCACTTT	CASHGSGSPLHF
TRBD1	-	TRBV5-1	TRBJ2-3	TGCGCCAGCAGCTTGGGGGACAGTAGCACAGATACGCAGTATTTT	CASSLGDSSTDTQYF
-	-	TRBV7-2	TRBJ1-3	TGTGCCAGCAGCCCCTACTCTGGAAACACCATATATTTT	CASSPYSGNTIYF
-	-	TRBV6-2/TRBV6-3	TRBJ2-5	TGTGCCAGCAGTTACTCGAGGGTAGGATACCAAGAGACCCAGTACTTC	CASSYSRVGYQETQYF
-	-	TRBV24-1	TRBJ1-1	TGTGCCACCAGTGATGAAGGGGATGGTGAAGCTTTCTTT	CATSDEGDGEAFF
TRBD1	-	TRBV12-3/TRBV12-4	TRBJ2-3	TGTGCCAGCAGTTCCACAGGGGCGGATACGCAGTATTTT	CASSSTGADTQYF